This entry lists 11 T cell receptor beta chains sequenced from one sample in a study of cytomegalovirus exposure and HLA in healthy donors. With 60 Vbeta and 13 Jbeta primers, the PCR was carried out. The repertoire was sequenced with immunoSEQ multiplex PCR; TCRdb's copy has only in-frame clones and lacks some. Of 75,000 to 90,000 clones in the sample, 75% to 80% were seen once. Material: PBMCs. Source of these receptors: a man aged 35 to 55 in good health and CMV-seronegative.

The chain has TRBV7-2 and TRBJ1-1; tentative D call: TRBD1 (6 bases). The CDR3 sequence is 14 residues long. The ends were cut back, 5 bases at V and 5 bases at J, with 15 bases in the middle. In germline, CDR1 is SGHTA, CDR2 FQGNSA. In DNA form, the CDR3 reads TGTGCCAGCAGCCGATTGGGGGCGAGAACTGAAGCTTTCTTT. It yields the protein CASSRLGARTEAFF.

The V gene is TRBV7-6, the J gene TRBJ2-5; the match to TRBD2 covers 8 bases. CDR3 length: 15 amino acids. CDR1 is SGHVS, CDR2 FNYEAQ, per germline. V shed 3 bases and J 5 bases; nucleotides not matched to a gene: 8. This CDR3 reads CASSLGTSSKETQYF. CDR3 in DNA: TGTGCCAGCAGCTTGGGGACTAGTAGTAAGGAGACCCAGTACTTC.

The chain couples TRBV18 to TRBJ2-4; 11 bases line up with TRBD2. The CDR3 covers 14 residues. Trimming cost V 3 bases and J 8 bases; bases outside gene matches: 3. CDR1 and CDR2 (germline): KGHSH, LQKENI. The CDR3 sequence is CASSPGTSGHIQYF. The CDR3 nucleotides read TGTGCCAGCTCACCTGGGACTAGCGGACACATTCAGTACTTC.

The chain joins TRBV15 to TRBJ2-5; possibly TRBD1 for D (5 bases). The CDR3 extends over 16 amino acids. Trimming shortened V by 0 bases and J by 1 base, and 12 bases separated the two germline ends. The germline V gene encodes CDR1 LNHNV and CDR2 YYDKDF (reference sequence). The chain's CDR3 is CATSRDLAGLQETQYF. The CDR3 bases are TGTGCCACCAGCAGAGATTTGGCAGGGCTCCAAGAGACCCAGTACTTC.

The J gene is TRBJ2-3, the V gene TRBV7-3; 9 positions agree with TRBD2. Trimming took 3 bases from V and 3 from J; bases not matched to a gene: 4. The germline gives CDR1 SGHTA, CDR2 FQGTGA. CDR3 length: 15 amino acids. The CDR3: CASSLGGRGTDTQYF. CDR3 nucleotides: TGTGCCAGCAGCTTGGGCGGGAGGGGAACAGATACGCAGTATTTT.

The chain combines TRBV18 with TRBJ2-7; no clear D gene. The germline gives CDR1 KGHSH, CDR2 LQKENI. V was pared by 5 bases and J by 3 bases, with 17 bases between. CDR3 length: 15 amino acids. Here the CDR3 reads CASSSRGSRNYEQYF. The CDR3 coding sequence is TGTGCCAGCTCATCCCGCGGAAGTCGGAACTACGAGCAGTACTTC.

This chain connects TRBV19 to TRBJ2-2; 9 bases map to TRBD2. The germline V gene encodes CDR1 LNHDA and CDR2 SQIVND (reference sequence). CDR3 length equals 16 residues. V was pared by 6 bases and J by 2 bases, with 7 bases of the junction left unmatched. The CDR3 DNA follows: TGTGCCAGTAGGCAAAGACTAGCGGCCAACACCGGGGAGCTGTTTTTT. This codes for CASRQRLAANTGELFF.

The gene calls are TRBV15 and TRBJ2-1; 8 bases match TRBD2. Germline CDR1 LNHNV, CDR2 YYDKDF (reference sequence). V was clipped by 0 bases and J by 8 bases; unmatched bases: 6. This CDR3 contains 15 residues. CDR3 coding DNA: TGTGCCACCAGCAGAGACCCGAGCGGGAGAGATGAGCAGTTCTTC. Translated: CATSRDPSGRDEQFF. Using reference TRBV15 and TRBJ2-1 for the parts outside the CDR3, the full variable domain is DAMVIQNPRYQVTQFGKPVTLSCSQTLNHNVMYWYQQKSSQAPKLLFHYYDKDFNNEADTPDNFQSRRPNTSFCFLDIRSPGLGDTAMYLCATSRDPSGRDEQFFGPGTRLTVL.

V is TRBV27 and J is TRBJ1-4, with 12 bases matching TRBD1. CDR1 MNHEY and CDR2 SMNVEV come from the germline V gene (reference sequence). This CDR3 is built from 15 residues. The V and J ends lost 5 bases and 8 bases, in that order; junction bases with no gene match: 6. Written as DNA, the CDR3 is TGTGCCAGCAGTCCCCGGGACAGGGGGCAGGAAAAACTGTTTTTT. It specifies CASSPRDRGQEKLFF.

This chain links TRBV28 with TRBJ2-1, with a weak D call TRBD2 (7 bases). This CDR3 spans 14 amino acids. V lost 11 bases and J lost 8, with 22 bases in between. CDR1 and CDR2 (germline): MDHEN, SYDVKM. CDR3 coding DNA: TGTGCCGGAGGCGGGGGCTCCTCGTGGCATGAGCAGTTCTTC. Encoded protein: CAGGGGSSWHEQFF.

This clone was seen only a few times. The J gene is TRBJ1-2, the V gene TRBV5-6, with D perhaps TRBD1 (5 bases). CDR1 SGHDT and CDR2 YYEEEE come from the germline V gene. There are 18 residues in the CDR3. Trimming pared 2 bases from V and 1 base from J, leaving 21 bases between. CDR3 nucleotide sequence: TGTGCCAGCAGCTTTTCGTCGAGGGGACTTTCCGTTAACTATGGCTACACCTTC. Amino acid sequence: CASSFSSRGLSVNYGYTF. The full variable domain, with the rest looked up from reference TRBV5-6 and TRBJ1-2, is DAGVTQSPTHLIKTRGQQVTLRCSPKSGHDTVSWYQQALGQGPQFIFQYYEEEERQRGNFPDRFSGHQFPNYSSELNVNALLLGDSALYLCASSFSSRGLSVNYGYTFGSGTRLTVV.